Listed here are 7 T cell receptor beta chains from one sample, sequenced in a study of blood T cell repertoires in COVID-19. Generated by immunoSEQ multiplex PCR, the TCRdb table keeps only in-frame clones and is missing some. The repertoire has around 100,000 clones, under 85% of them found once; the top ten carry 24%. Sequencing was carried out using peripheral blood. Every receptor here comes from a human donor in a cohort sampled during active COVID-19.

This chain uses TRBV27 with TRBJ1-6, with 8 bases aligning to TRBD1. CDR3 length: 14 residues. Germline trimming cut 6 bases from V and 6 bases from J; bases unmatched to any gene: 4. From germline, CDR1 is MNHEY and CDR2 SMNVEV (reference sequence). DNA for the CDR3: TGTGCCAGCAGCCGGGACAGGTCTAATTCACCCCTCCACTTT. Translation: CASSRDRSNSPLHF.

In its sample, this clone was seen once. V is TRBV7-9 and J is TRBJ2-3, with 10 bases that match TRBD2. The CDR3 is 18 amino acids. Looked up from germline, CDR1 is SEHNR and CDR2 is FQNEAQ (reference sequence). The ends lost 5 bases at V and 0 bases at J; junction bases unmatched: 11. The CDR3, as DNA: TGTGCCAGCAGCCCTACCGGGACTAGCGCTTTTAGCACAGATACGCAGTATTTT. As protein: CASSPTGTSAFSTDTQYF. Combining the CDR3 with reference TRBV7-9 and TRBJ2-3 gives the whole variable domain DTGVSQNPRHKITKRGQNVTFRCDPISEHNRLYWYRQTLGQGPEFLTYFQNEAQLEKSRLLSDRFSAERPKGSFSTLEIQRTEQGDSAMYLCASSPTGTSAFSTDTQYFGPGTRLTVL.

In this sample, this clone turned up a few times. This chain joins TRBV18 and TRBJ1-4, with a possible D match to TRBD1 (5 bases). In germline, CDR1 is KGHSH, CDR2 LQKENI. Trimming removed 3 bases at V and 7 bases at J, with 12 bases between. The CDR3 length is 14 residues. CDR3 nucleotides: TGTGCCAGCTCACCTAACAGGCTAGGTGAAAAACTGTTTTTT. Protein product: CASSPNRLGEKLFF.

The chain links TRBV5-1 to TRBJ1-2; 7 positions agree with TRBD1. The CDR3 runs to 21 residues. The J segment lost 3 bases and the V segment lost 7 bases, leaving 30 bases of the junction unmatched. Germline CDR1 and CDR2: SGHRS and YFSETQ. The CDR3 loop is CASRKKNPGQSKSRLDYGYTF. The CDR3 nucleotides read TGCGCCAGCCGAAAAAAAAACCCGGGACAGTCAAAATCCCGCCTAGACTATGGCTACACCTTC. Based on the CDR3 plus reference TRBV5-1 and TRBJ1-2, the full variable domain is KAGVTQTPRYLIKTRGQQVTLSCSPISGHRSVSWYQQTPGQGLQFLFEYFSETQRNKGNFPGRFSGRQFSNSRSEMNVSTLELGDSALYLCASRKKNPGQSKSRLDYGYTFGSGTRLTVV.

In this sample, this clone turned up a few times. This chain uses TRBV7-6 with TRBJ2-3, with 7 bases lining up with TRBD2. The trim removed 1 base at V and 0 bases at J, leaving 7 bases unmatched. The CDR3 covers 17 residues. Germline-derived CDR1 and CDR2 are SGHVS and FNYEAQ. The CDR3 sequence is CASSLEGTTPSTDTQYF. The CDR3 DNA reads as TGTGCCAGCAGCTTAGAAGGGACTACCCCTAGCACAGATACGCAGTATTTT. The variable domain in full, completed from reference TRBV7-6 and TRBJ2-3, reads GAGVSQSPRYKVTKRGQDVALRCDPISGHVSLYWYRQALGQGPEFLTYFNYEAQQDKSGLPNDRFSAERPEGSISTLTIQRTEQRDSAMYRCASSLEGTTPSTDTQYFGPGTRLTVL.

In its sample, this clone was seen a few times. CDR3 nucleotides: TGCGCCAGCAGCCAAGTCAAGATGTCGGGAACGCGAGGCTACACCTTC. Its translation: CASSQVKMSGTRGYTF. The chain combines TRBV4-1 with TRBJ1-2; D not certain. The CDR3 sequence is 16 residues long. Trimming removed 1 base at V and 8 bases at J, with 20 bases between. Germline CDR1 MGHRA, CDR2 YSYEKL.

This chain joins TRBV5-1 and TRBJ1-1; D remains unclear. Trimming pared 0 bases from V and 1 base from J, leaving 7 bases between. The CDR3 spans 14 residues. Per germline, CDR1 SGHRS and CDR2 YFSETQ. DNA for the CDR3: TGCGCCAGCAGCTTGGGCCCGGGGAACACTGAAGCTTTCTTT. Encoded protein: CASSLGPGNTEAFF.